This TCR beta chain was observed in a study of CD8+ T cells in alopecia areata (dated by TCRdb to 2017 to 2018). Study-level background: Skin from C3H/HeJ donors with spontaneous alopecia (6-12 months old) was grafted onto female C3H/HeJ recipients that were roughly 6-11 weeks old. TCRbeta CDR3 regions were amplified by immunoSEQ multiplex PCR using 35 Vbeta forward and 13 Jbeta reverse primers. Scalp clonality was compared among normal scalp (n=4), patchy alopecia areata scalp (n=8), and alopecia totalis/universalis scalp (n=8). RNA was obtained with the PAXgene miRNA kit for fixed scalp, the miRNeasy kit for PBMCs, and the RNeasy kit for mouse skin. High-throughput TCRbeta sequencing was used to examine T cell clonal expansion in alopecia areata in both the C3H/HeJ mouse model and human patients. Scalp tissue and sorted CD4+ and CD8+ peripheral blood T cells from patchy and totalis/universalis alopecia areata patients and from healthy controls were covered by human TCRbeta sequencing.

This clone has a count of ten or more. The clone's antigen remains unknown. Note that gene names and germline sequences for this receptor are mouse ones. The read ends 4 residues shy of where the CDR3 ends; the end is completed using the germline J gene. To prepare the library, the immunoSEQ multiplex PCR assay was applied. RNA was extracted from all samples and reverse transcribed into cDNA as template for TCR sequencing. SuperScript III was used to make first-strand cDNA, primed with a 2:1 mix of oligo-dT and random hexamers. A synthetic immune receptor repertoire was used to measure amplification bias, and any remaining bias was corrected computationally. Sequencing of the libraries was done on Illumina HiSeq with 60 bp reads that cover the CDR3, reading from J toward V. Turning to the authors' computational methods: Raw reads were preprocessed to remove errors, and CDR3 was defined according to IMGT conventions as the region from the conserved cysteine to phenylalanine. Clonality was calculated as 1 minus Shannon entropy normalized by log2 of the number of productive unique TCRs. CD4 or CD8 identity of scalp clones was inferred by cross-referencing scalp TCRbeta sequences with sorted blood CD4 and CD8 repertoires. TCRdb's version of the immuneACCESS table is confined to in-frame rearrangements and falls short of the full clone set. An unresolved V gene accounts for under half of the shortfall where checked; the remainder is of unknown origin. That table gives V, J and clone size, and the DNA gave D and trimming. For this sample the table reports roughly 110,000 clones, with no clone seen just once. About 18% of the sample is taken by the ten largest.

Results the study describes overall, beyond this receptor: Unlike mouse skin, where gammadelta T cells dominate, normal human skin contains resident alphabeta T cells that get sequenced too, which complicates analysis of the scalp TCR repertoire. TCR sequences shared between patients were less clear than in mice, possibly partly because of HLA diversity in the patient population. Higher clonality and more expanded CD8+ clones were observed in lesional scalp than in normal scalp, particularly in alopecia totalis/universalis, a finding suggestive of antigenic drive.

The germline V gene (reference sequence) gives CDR1 as NSQYPW and CDR2 as LRSPGD. The CDR3 runs 14 amino acids, cysteine and phenylalanine included. The DNA covers only part of the CDR3, 30 bases in frame from base 1. The chain is encoded by TRBV1 joined to TRBJ2-7; 7 bases in the junction line up with TRBD1. Sequencing was done on a sample of lesional skin. The sequence was collected from a C3H/HeJ mouse with alopecia areata. Mice of this strain bear MHC haplotype H2-k. The CDR3 DNA, read in part, is TGCACCTGCAGTGCAGATAACAGGGGATAT. Translated, it reads CTCSADNRGY. The whole CDR3 reads CTCSADNRGYEQYF.